This entry concerns a single T cell receptor beta chain. The assay was immunoSEQ multiplex PCR, and TCRdb's table has in-frame clones only and misses some. The sample contains approximately 58,000 clones, roughly nine tenths of which appear only once. This specimen belongs to a study of control samples from healthy donors and cancer patients. The sample consisted of PBMCs. The receptor was derived from a man between 60 and 75 years old with head and neck cancer.

Here the CDR3 reads CASSLRWTGTTEAFF. The CDR3 DNA follows: TGTGCCAGCAGTTTAAGGTGGACAGGTACCACTGAAGCTTTCTTT. V usage is TRBV28 and J usage is TRBJ1-1; 7 nucleotides line up with TRBD1. CDR3 length equals 15 residues. CDR1 is MDHEN and CDR2 is SYDVKM in the germline V gene. The V and J ends lost 2 bases and 4 bases, in that order; junction bases with no gene match: 7.